This entry features one T cell receptor beta chain sequence. Using immunoSEQ multiplex PCR, the repertoire was profiled, and TCRdb retains in-frame clones only, with some absent. The sample records approximately 37,000 clones, more than 85% being singletons. The data were obtained in a study of control samples from healthy donors and cancer patients. In germline, CDR1 is MDHEN, CDR2 SYDVKM. Trimming pared 2 bases from V and 3 bases from J, leaving 10 bases between. The CDR3 consists of 14 residues. The receptor comes from a woman aged 50 to 60 in good health. The rearrangement uses TRBV28 and TRBJ1-2; no definite D call. The sequencing input was blood. The CDR3: CASSLGVLDYGYTF. CDR3 nucleotides: TGTGCCAGCAGTTTAGGTGTGCTGGACTATGGCTACACCTTC.